This TCR beta chain was profiled in a study of OX40 agonist ivuxolimab in advanced cancers. Study summary: Recorded diagnoses for dose-escalation patients were hepatocellular carcinoma, melanoma, renal cell or head and neck cancer. Enrollees could have had prior anti-PD-1, anti-PD-L1 or anti-CTLA-4 therapy, which 40% to 45% had received. Findings and caveats of the study: Those patients achieving a partial response at 0.1-3.0 mg/kg showed among the lowest clonal expansion.

Remarks on this clone: Its antigen is undetermined.

The data were produced by immunoSEQ multiplex PCR, yet TCRdb's version contains in-frame clones alone and is incomplete. The table lists 60,000 to 70,000 clones, 65% to 90% of them singletons, with less than 0.6% in the top ten. The CDR3 runs 13 residues. Germline assignment: CDR1 MDHEN and CDR2 SYDVKM. J lost 4 bases, V lost 9 bases, and 3 bases had no gene match. Sequenced material: CD4+ or CD8+ T cells sorted from blood, taken in a trial of the OX40 agonist ivuxolimab. The chain uses TRBV28 and TRBJ2-2; TRBD1 agrees at 9 bases. This receptor was identified in an adult with an advanced solid tumor such as melanoma, head and neck, liver or kidney cancer. The CDR3 DNA reads TGTGCCAGGCGGGACAGGGTCACCGGGGAGCTGTTTTTT. This sequence encodes CARRDRVTGELFF.